The clone carrying this T cell receptor (beta chain) has more than one count but fewer than ten. V lost 2 bases to trimming and J lost 1 base; unmatched junction nucleotides: 4. CDR1 and CDR2 from the germline V gene are MNHEY and SVGAGI. The CDR3 loop spans 15 amino acids. The data are from a study of blood T cell repertoires in COVID-19. Sequenced by immunoSEQ multiplex PCR; TCRdb stores in-frame clones only, minus some. The table includes some 83,000 clones, over 80% detected once. The chain links TRBV6-5 to TRBJ1-1, with 7 bases identical to TRBD1. The receptor was isolated from a man aged 60 to 75 with active or convalescent COVID-19. Source material: peripheral blood. In DNA form, the CDR3 reads TGTGCCAGCAGTTACGCTAACAGGGGGAACACTGAAGCTTTCTTT. Its translation: CASSYANRGNTEAFF.